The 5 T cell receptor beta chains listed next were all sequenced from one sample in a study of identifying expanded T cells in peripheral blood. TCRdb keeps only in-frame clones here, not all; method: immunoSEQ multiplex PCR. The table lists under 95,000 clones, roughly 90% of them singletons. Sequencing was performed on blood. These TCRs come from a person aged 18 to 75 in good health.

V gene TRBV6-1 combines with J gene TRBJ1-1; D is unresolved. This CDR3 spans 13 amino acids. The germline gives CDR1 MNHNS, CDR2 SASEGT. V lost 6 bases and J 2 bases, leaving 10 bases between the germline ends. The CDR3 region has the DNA TGTGCCAGCAGCCGGATCGATAACACTGAAGCTTTCTTT. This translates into CASSRIDNTEAFF.

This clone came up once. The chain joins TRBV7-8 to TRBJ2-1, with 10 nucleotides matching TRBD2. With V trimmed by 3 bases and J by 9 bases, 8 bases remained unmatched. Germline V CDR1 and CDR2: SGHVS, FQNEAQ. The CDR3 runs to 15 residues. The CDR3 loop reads CASSFRLAGLGEQFF. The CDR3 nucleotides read TGTGCCAGCAGCTTCCGACTAGCGGGCCTTGGTGAGCAGTTCTTC.

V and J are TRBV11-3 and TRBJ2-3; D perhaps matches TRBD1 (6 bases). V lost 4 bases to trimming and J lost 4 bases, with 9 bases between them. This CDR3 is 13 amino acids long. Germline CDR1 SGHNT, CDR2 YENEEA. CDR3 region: CASSYRQADTQYF. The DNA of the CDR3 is TGTGCCAGCAGCTACCGACAGGCAGATACGCAGTATTTT.

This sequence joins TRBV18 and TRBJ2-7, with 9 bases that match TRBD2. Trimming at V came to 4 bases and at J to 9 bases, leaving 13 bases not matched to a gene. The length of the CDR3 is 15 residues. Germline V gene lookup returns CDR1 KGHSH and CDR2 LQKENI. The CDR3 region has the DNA TGTGCCAGCTCACTTAGCGGGGGAACCACCTCTCGGCAGTACTTC. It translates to CASSLSGGTTSRQYF.

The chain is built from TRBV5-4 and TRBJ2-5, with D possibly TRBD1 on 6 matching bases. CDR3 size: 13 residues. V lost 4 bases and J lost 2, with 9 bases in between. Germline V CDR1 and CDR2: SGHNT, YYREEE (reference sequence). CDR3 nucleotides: TGTGCCAGCAGCATTAGGGGGCAAGAGACCCAGTACTTC. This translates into CASSIRGQETQYF.